The T cell receptor beta chain under discussion was sequenced for a study of Tregs in tolerant kidney transplant recipients. Across the whole study: Sorting of CD4+CD25+CD127- cells followed roughly 3-day belatacept mixed lymphocyte reactions, sometimes with roughly 5-day graft donor restimulation. Sorting used antibodies to exclude donor cells. Findings and limits, study-wide: The small number of patients limits these findings pending further validation.

Germline CDR1 reads GTSNPN; CDR2 reads SVGIG (reference sequence). CDR3 length: 14 residues. V was cut by 3 bases and J by 2 bases, with 13 bases left in between. Clones were sequenced by immunoSEQ multiplex PCR, and TCRdb holds only the in-frame ones, with some missing. Of 25,000 to 35,000 clones listed, under 90% were seen once; the top ten hold about 2.2%. Of note for this clone: Its cognate antigen is unknown.

This TCR derives from a human donor in good health. The sequencing input was Tregs from blood cultured with allogeneic cells. This chain joins TRBV30 and TRBJ1-1, with D perhaps matching TRBD1 (5 bases). DNA for the CDR3: TGTGCCTGGAGGCCGGGGGATAGTAACACTGAAGCTTTCTTT. It yields the protein CAWRPGDSNTEAFF.